This T cell receptor (beta chain) was profiled in a study of control samples from healthy donors and cancer patients. The assay was immunoSEQ multiplex PCR, and TCRdb's table has in-frame clones only and misses some. The table has 120,000 or so clones, approximately 90% seen once. With 3 bases clipped from V and 1 base from J, the junction kept 2 bases outside the gene matches. Per the germline V gene, CDR1 is SEHNR and CDR2 is FQNEAQ (reference sequence). The CDR3 totals 15 residues. What was sequenced was blood. The TCR sequence derives from a man younger than 35 in good health. This rearrangement joins TRBV7-9 to TRBJ2-7; 11 nucleotides line up with TRBD1. For the CDR3, the DNA is TGTGCCAGCAGCTTGGGACAGGGGGTGTCCTACGAGCAGTACTTC. Translated, it gives CASSLGQGVSYEQYF.